The 11 T cell receptor beta chains presented below share a single source sample, sequenced in a study of cytomegalovirus exposure and HLA in healthy donors. TCRdb's table, derived via immunoSEQ multiplex PCR, lists solely in-frame clones and lacks some. Found here are approximately 300,000 clones, 86% of them singletons; the top ten hold roughly 0.8%. Sequencing was carried out using PBMCs. The receptors here all came from a young woman in good health and CMV-seronegative.

The chain carries TRBV25-1 and TRBJ2-3, with TRBD2 matching over 12 bases. CDR1 is MGHDK and CDR2 is SYGVNS in the germline V gene. The CDR3 is made up of 16 amino acids. V lost 2 bases to trimming and J lost 4 bases; unmatched junction nucleotides: 4. This chain's CDR3 is CASSEPTSGRADTQYF. The CDR3 DNA is TGTGCCAGCAGTGAACCGACTAGCGGGAGAGCAGATACGCAGTATTTT.

This clone was detected once. CDR3 sequence reads: CASSFQGQETQYF. The CDR3 region has the DNA TGTGCCAGCAGCTTTCAGGGGCAAGAGACCCAGTACTTC. V and J are TRBV5-4 and TRBJ2-5; the D gene is possibly TRBD1 (6 bases). The V and J ends lost 2 bases and 2 bases respectively, with 7 bases between them. The CDR3 consists of 13 residues. Germline-derived CDR1 and CDR2 are SGHNT and YYREEE (reference sequence).

In DNA form, the CDR3 reads TGTGCCAGCAGCTTTAACAGGGGGCAGTCCGGGGAGCTGTTTTTT. It translates to CASSFNRGQSGELFF. This rearrangement joins TRBV7-2 to TRBJ2-2; 9 positions agree with TRBD1. With 3 bases clipped from V and 6 bases from J, the junction kept 5 bases outside the gene matches. Germline CDR1 reads SGHTA; CDR2 reads FQGNSA. The CDR3 extends over 15 amino acids.

The CDR3 nucleotides are TGTGCCAGCAGCCCTCAGACTAACTATGGCTACACCTTC. Protein: CASSPQTNYGYTF. The V call is TRBV6-6, the J call TRBJ1-2, with D unresolved. V shed 6 bases and J shed 0 bases, with 8 bases lying between them. This CDR3 has 13 residues. CDR1 is MNHNY and CDR2 is SVGAGI in the germline V gene (reference sequence).

The rearrangement links TRBV2 to TRBJ2-5; 11 bases fit TRBD1. The germline V gene has CDR1 SNHLY and CDR2 FYNNEI. CDR3 length equals 16 residues. Trimming took 3 bases from V and 1 from J; bases not matched to a gene: 4. CDR3 sequence (DNA): TGTGCCAGCAGTGAGGGGACAGGGGGAGGCCAAGAGACCCAGTACTTC. It is translated as CASSEGTGGGQETQYF.

This CDR3 reads CASSLGTGISYEQYF. CDR3 DNA sequence: TGTGCCAGCAGCTTGGGGACAGGGATATCCTACGAGCAGTACTTC. V usage is TRBV7-3 and J usage is TRBJ2-7, with TRBD1 identical over 9 bases. This CDR3 comprises 15 residues. In germline, CDR1 is SGHTA, CDR2 FQGTGA. V shed 3 bases and J 1 base; nucleotides not matched to a gene: 4.

This rearrangement joins TRBV10-2 to TRBJ2-2; D is possibly TRBD1 (6 bases). The CDR3 loop spans 13 amino acids. CDR1 and CDR2 (germline): WSHSY, SAAADI. V gave up 5 bases and J gave up 7 bases, with 11 bases separating them. The CDR3 DNA sequence: TGCGCCAGCAGTAGGACAGTCAGCGGGGAGCTGTTTTTT. This translates into CASSRTVSGELFF.

The chain carries TRBV29-1 and TRBJ2-3; 11 bases map to TRBD2. This CDR3 has 13 residues. The V gene's germline CDR1 is SQVTM and CDR2 ANQGSEA. Trimming at V came to 4 bases and at J to 14 bases, leaving 11 bases not matched to a gene. CDR3 DNA: TGCAGCGTTGGAACCGTACTAGCGGGAGAGGCGTATTTT. It encodes CSVGTVLAGEAYF.

The rearrangement joins TRBV2 to TRBJ2-7, with unresolved D. This CDR3 has 13 amino acids. Trimming stripped 9 bases from V and 4 bases from J, with 16 bases between. Germline CDR1 reads SNHLY; CDR2 reads FYNNEI. The CDR3 nucleotides are TGTGCCAGTGCGCGGAGACTCGAATACGAGCAGTACTTC. Amino acids: CASARRLEYEQYF.

The chain couples TRBV6-5 to TRBJ2-2; 8 positions match TRBD1. The ends lost 4 bases at V and 6 bases at J; junction bases unmatched: 7. The CDR3 has 15 residues. Germline assignment: CDR1 MNHEY and CDR2 SVGAGI. CDR3 DNA: TGTGCCAGCAGTTCGGCACTGACAGGGGCCGGGGAGCTGTTTTTT. Translating it yields CASSSALTGAGELFF.

The chain joins TRBV18 to TRBJ2-1; TRBD2 agrees at 11 bases. The length of the CDR3 is 17 residues. V was clipped by 3 bases and J by 0 bases; unmatched bases: 4. Looked up from germline, CDR1 is KGHSH and CDR2 is LQKENI. CDR3 nucleotide sequence: TGTGCCAGCTCACCGGCCCTAGCGGGAGGCTCCTACAATGAGCAGTTCTTC. Translation gives CASSPALAGGSYNEQFF.